This entry lists 19 T cell receptor beta chains sequenced from one sample in a study of blood T cell repertoires in COVID-19. The method was immunoSEQ multiplex PCR; TCRdb's version includes in-frame clones alone and lacks a portion of them. The sample lists 30,000 to 40,000 clones, 90% occurring once. Sequencing was performed on peripheral blood. The receptors originated from a man older than 75 with acute or convalescent COVID-19.

V usage is TRBV6-5 and J usage is TRBJ1-6; D not certain. Trimming removed 3 bases from V and 11 bases from J, with 11 bases in between. Per germline, CDR1 MNHEY and CDR2 SVGAGI. The CDR3 length is 13 residues. CDR3 nucleotide sequence: TGTGCCAGCAGTTATAGTAGGCTAGCACCCCTCCACTTT. This sequence encodes CASSYSRLAPLHF.

The chain is built from TRBV5-1 and TRBJ2-3; TRBD2 matches at 7 bases. The V gene's germline CDR1 is SGHRS and CDR2 YFSETQ. V shed 3 bases, J shed 4 bases, and the junction held 11 bases outside the gene matches. This CDR3 comprises 16 residues. CDR3 sequence reads: CASSSLRGSMADTQYF. The CDR3 DNA reads as TGCGCCAGCAGCTCCTTGCGGGGGTCAATGGCAGATACGCAGTATTTT.

The chain employs TRBV27 and TRBJ2-7, with 9 positions matching TRBD1. The V gene end was trimmed by 7 bases and the J gene end by 0 bases; junction bases not matched to a gene: 4. This CDR3 is built from 14 residues. Germline V lookup: CDR1 MNHEY, CDR2 SMNVEV (reference sequence). The CDR3 DNA sequence: TGTGCCAGCACCCACAGGGGGCCCTCCTACGAGCAGTACTTC. Its protein is CASTHRGPSYEQYF.

This CDR3 is CASSLTTGGPGNTIYF. In nucleotides, the CDR3 is TGTGCCAGCAGCCTTACCACAGGGGGCCCTGGAAACACCATATATTTT. The chain has TRBV7-9 and TRBJ1-3, with 9 bases matching TRBD1. Germline loops: CDR1 SEHNR, CDR2 FQNEAQ (reference sequence). CDR3 length: 16 residues. Unmatched junction bases numbered 7, after V lost 5 bases and J lost 2 bases.

The chain carries TRBV5-1 and TRBJ1-2, with no clear D. The CDR3 is made up of 13 amino acids. V was trimmed by 3 bases and J by 3 bases, leaving 9 bases between them. CDR1 is SGHRS and CDR2 is YFSETQ in the germline V gene. This chain's CDR3 is CASSYTVDYGYTF. CDR3 coding DNA: TGCGCCAGCAGCTACACAGTAGACTATGGCTACACCTTC.

The chain joins TRBV7-8 to TRBJ2-3; a weak D match, TRBD1 (5 bases). Per germline, CDR1 SGHVS and CDR2 FQNEAQ. V was trimmed by 1 base and J by 3 bases, leaving 14 bases between them. This CDR3 contains 16 residues. The CDR3 DNA reads as TGTGCCAGCAGCTTAGTCTCGGGCAGGGCAACAGATACGCAGTATTTT. The encoded protein is CASSLVSGRATDTQYF.

The rearrangement joins TRBV30 to TRBJ1-2, with 7 bases aligning to TRBD1. Germline values: CDR1 GTSNPN, CDR2 SVGIG (reference sequence). Losses at the gene ends were 0 bases for V and 4 bases for J; bases not matched to a gene: 2. This CDR3 is built from 13 residues. DNA of the CDR3: TGTGCCTGGAGTGTGGGACAGAGCTATGGCTACACCTTC. The encoded protein is CAWSVGQSYGYTF.

The gene calls are TRBV6-5 and TRBJ2-7; 7 bases line up with TRBD1. The germline V gene has CDR1 MNHEY and CDR2 SVGAGI. The CDR3 sequence is 15 residues long. V shed 7 bases and J 1 base; nucleotides not matched to a gene: 10. This CDR3 reads CASKGTVGLSYEQYF. The CDR3 DNA is TGTGCCAGCAAGGGGACAGTTGGACTTTCCTACGAGCAGTACTTC.

The chain links TRBV5-1 to TRBJ1-1, with 9 nucleotides matching TRBD1. The germline CDR1 and CDR2 sequences are SGHRS and YFSETQ. The V and J ends lost 4 bases and 4 bases, in that order; junction bases with no gene match: 11. This CDR3 region has 16 residues. The CDR3 DNA is TGCGCCAGCAGCGATTACAGGGGGCAAGTGGGCACTGAAGCTTTCTTT. Protein product: CASSDYRGQVGTEAFF. The full variable domain, rest sourced from reference TRBV5-1 and TRBJ1-1, is KAGVTQTPRYLIKTRGQQVTLSCSPISGHRSVSWYQQTPGQGLQFLFEYFSETQRNKGNFPGRFSGRQFSNSRSEMNVSTLELGDSALYLCASSDYRGQVGTEAFFGQGTRLTVV.

J is TRBJ1-5 and V is TRBV30; 11 bases align to TRBD1. This CDR3 is 17 amino acids long. V lost 5 bases and J lost 2; bases outside the gene matches: 11. Germline V gives CDR1 GTSNPN, CDR2 SVGIG (reference sequence). In nucleotides, the CDR3 is TGTGCCTGGGGTAGGGACAGGGGGAGTATACGCAATCAGCCCCAGCATTTT. It is translated as CAWGRDRGSIRNQPQHF.

The CDR3 protein is CASSLEAGLATNEQFF. The DNA of the CDR3 is TGCGCCAGCAGCTTGGAGGCGGGACTAGCGACCAATGAGCAGTTCTTC. V usage is TRBV5-1 and J usage is TRBJ2-1; the match to TRBD2 covers 10 bases. The V gene's germline CDR1 is SGHRS and CDR2 YFSETQ. The CDR3 covers 16 residues. Losses at the gene ends were 0 bases for V and 6 bases for J; bases not matched to a gene: 6.

The V gene is TRBV4-1, the J gene TRBJ1-6; TRBD1 is a possible D gene (6 bases). CDR3 length equals 13 residues. V was shortened by 6 bases and J by 8 bases, with 11 bases between the two germline ends. The V gene's germline CDR1 is MGHRA and CDR2 YSYEKL. Here the CDR3 DNA reads TGCGCCAGCAGTCGACAGGCAGATTCACCCCTCCACTTT. Its translation is CASSRQADSPLHF.

The chain carries TRBV7-7 and TRBJ1-5; 9 bases are a match to TRBD1. The trim removed 4 bases at V and 3 bases at J, leaving 7 bases unmatched. The CDR3 totals 16 residues. Germline V CDR1 and CDR2: SSHAT, FNYEAQ (reference sequence). The CDR3 bases are TGTGCCAGCAGCTCCCGGGACAGGGAGGTCAATCAGCCCCAGCATTTT. Translated: CASSSRDREVNQPQHF.

The rearrangement uses TRBV29-1 and TRBJ2-2, with 7 bases fitting TRBD1. Germline V gives CDR1 SQVTM, CDR2 ANQGSEA. CDR3 size: 14 residues. V trimming: 7 bases; J trimming: 1 base; junction bases outside the gene matches: 6. Here the CDR3 reads CSAKGQLNTGELFF. The CDR3 bases are TGCAGCGCCAAGGGACAGCTGAACACCGGGGAGCTGTTTTTT.

V and J are TRBV5-1 and TRBJ2-1, with TRBD1 matching 9 bases. The V and J ends lost 0 bases and 10 bases, in that order; junction bases with no gene match: 11. The V gene's germline CDR1 is SGHRS and CDR2 YFSETQ. This CDR3 has 16 residues. The CDR3 region has the DNA TGCGCCAGCAGCTTGGCCGGGACAGGGAGGTTACGCGAGCAGTTCTTC. It specifies CASSLAGTGRLREQFF.

The chain joins TRBV6-5 to TRBJ1-3, with D tentatively TRBD1 (6 bases). The CDR3 loop spans 13 amino acids. The V gene lost 6 bases and the J gene lost 1 base, with 7 bases spanning the gap. Germline V CDR1 and CDR2: MNHEY, SVGAGI. The CDR3 DNA sequence: TGTGCCAGCAGGACAGGATCTGGAAACACCATATATTTT. This translates into CASRTGSGNTIYF.

The chain couples TRBV10-2 to TRBJ2-1; D is possibly TRBD1 (6 bases). Trimming cost V 4 bases and J 8 bases, with 15 bases left between them. CDR1 WSHSY and CDR2 SAAADI come from the germline V gene. The CDR3 is 14 amino acids. The CDR3 DNA reads TGCGCCAGCAGTGCTAAACAGGGTACCTATGAGCAGTTCTTC. It yields the protein CASSAKQGTYEQFF.

J is TRBJ2-3 and V is TRBV3-1 (or the pseudogene TRBV3-2), with unresolved D. The germline V gene encodes CDR1 LGHDT and CDR2 YNNKEL (reference sequence). CDR3 length: 13 amino acids. V lost 1 base and J lost 5, with 7 bases in between. CDR3 protein: CASSQALGDTQYF. The DNA for the CDR3 is TGTGCCAGCAGCCAAGCCCTCGGAGATACGCAGTATTTT.

V and J are TRBV5-1 and TRBJ1-1; D possibly corresponds to TRBD1 (6 bases). Trimming stripped 0 bases from V and 3 bases from J, with 12 bases between. The CDR3 loop spans 15 amino acids. CDR1 is SGHRS and CDR2 is YFSETQ in the germline V gene. CDR3 protein: CASSLDGQGHTEAFF. CDR3 nucleotide sequence: TGCGCCAGCAGCTTGGATGGGCAGGGGCACACTGAAGCTTTCTTT.